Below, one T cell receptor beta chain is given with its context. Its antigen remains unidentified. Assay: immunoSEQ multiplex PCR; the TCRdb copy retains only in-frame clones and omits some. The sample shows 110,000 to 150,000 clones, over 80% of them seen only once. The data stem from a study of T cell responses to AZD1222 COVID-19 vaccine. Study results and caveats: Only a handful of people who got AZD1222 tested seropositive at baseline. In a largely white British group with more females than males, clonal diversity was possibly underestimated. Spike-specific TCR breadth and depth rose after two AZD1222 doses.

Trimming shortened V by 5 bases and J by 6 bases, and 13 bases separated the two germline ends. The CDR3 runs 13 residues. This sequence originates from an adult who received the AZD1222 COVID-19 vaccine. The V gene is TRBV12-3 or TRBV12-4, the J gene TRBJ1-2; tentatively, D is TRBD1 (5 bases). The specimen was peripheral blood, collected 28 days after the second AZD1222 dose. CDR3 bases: TGTGCCAGCAGTCTCGGGACGGGGAATGGCTACACCTTC. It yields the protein CASSLGTGNGYTF.